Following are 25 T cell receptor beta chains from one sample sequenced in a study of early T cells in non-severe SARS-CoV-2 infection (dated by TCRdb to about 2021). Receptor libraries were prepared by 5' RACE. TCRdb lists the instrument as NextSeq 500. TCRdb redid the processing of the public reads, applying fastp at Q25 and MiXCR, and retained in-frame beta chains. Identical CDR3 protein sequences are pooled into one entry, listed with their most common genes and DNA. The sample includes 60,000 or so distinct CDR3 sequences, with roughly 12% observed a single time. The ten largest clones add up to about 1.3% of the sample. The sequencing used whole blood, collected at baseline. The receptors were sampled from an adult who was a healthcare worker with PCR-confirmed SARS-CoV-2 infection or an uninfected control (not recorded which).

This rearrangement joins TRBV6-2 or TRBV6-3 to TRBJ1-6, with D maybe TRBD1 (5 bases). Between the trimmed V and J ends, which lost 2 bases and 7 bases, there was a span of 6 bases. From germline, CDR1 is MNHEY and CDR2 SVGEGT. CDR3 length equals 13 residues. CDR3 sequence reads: CASSYRDNSPLHF. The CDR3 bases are TGTGCCAGCAGTTACCGGGACAATTCACCCCTCCACTTT.

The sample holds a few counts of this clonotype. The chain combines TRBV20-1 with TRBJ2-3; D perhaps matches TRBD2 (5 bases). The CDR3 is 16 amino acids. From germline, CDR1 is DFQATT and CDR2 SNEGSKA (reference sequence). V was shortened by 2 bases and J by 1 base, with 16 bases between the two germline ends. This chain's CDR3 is CSARFTRNGRTDTQYF. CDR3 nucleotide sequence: TGCAGTGCTAGATTCACTAGGAATGGACGCACAGATACGCAGTATTTT.

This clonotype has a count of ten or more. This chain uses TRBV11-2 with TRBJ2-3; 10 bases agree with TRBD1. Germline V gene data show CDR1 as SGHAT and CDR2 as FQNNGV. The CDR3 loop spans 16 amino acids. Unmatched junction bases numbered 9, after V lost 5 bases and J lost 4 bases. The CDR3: CASSRRTGGHSDTQYF. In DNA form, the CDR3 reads TGTGCCAGCAGCAGACGGACAGGGGGTCATTCAGATACGCAGTATTTT.

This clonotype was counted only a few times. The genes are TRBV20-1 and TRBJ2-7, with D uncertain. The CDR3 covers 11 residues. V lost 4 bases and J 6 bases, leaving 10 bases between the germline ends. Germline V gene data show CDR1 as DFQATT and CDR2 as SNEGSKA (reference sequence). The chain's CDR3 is CSATSPGEQYF. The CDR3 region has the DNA TGCAGTGCTACTTCCCCCGGCGAGCAGTACTTC.

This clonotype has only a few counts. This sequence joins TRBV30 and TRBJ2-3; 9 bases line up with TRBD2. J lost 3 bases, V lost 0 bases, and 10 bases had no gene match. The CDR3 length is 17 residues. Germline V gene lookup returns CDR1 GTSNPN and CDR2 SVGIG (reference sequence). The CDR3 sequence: CAWSVPLAGVGTDTQYF. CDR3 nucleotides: TGTGCCTGGAGTGTCCCTTTAGCGGGAGTTGGGACAGATACGCAGTATTTT.

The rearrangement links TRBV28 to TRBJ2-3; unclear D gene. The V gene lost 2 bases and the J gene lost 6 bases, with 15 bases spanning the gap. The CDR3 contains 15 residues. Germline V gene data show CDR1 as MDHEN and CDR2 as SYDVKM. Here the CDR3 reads CASSLIDPQSDTQYF. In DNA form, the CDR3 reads TGTGCCAGCAGTTTAATAGACCCGCAGTCCGATACGCAGTATTTT.

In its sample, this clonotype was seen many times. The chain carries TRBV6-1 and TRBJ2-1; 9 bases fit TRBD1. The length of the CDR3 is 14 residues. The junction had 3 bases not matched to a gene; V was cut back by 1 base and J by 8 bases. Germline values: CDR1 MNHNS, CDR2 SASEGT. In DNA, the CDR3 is TGTGCCAGCAGTGAAGGGACAGGGGTGGATGAGCAGTTCTTC. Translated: CASSEGTGVDEQFF.

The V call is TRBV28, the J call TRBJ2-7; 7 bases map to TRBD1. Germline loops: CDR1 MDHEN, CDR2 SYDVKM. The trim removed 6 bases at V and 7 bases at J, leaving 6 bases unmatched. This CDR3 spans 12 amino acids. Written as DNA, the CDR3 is TGTGCCAGCAGAGAGGGGGCGGTTGAGCAGTACTTC. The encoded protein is CASREGAVEQYF.

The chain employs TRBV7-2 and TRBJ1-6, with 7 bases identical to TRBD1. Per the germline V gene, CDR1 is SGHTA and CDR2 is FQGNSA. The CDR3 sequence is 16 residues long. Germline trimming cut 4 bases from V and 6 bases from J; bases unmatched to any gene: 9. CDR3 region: CASSSLGTASNSPLHF. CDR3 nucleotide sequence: TGTGCCAGCAGCTCGTTAGGGACAGCTTCTAATTCACCCCTCCACTTT.

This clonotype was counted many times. The CDR3, as DNA: TGTGCCAGCAGTTACCTCCTAGCGGGGGGTAATGAGCAGTTCTTC. This encodes CASSYLLAGGNEQFF. The rearrangement uses TRBV6-2 or TRBV6-3 and TRBJ2-1, with 11 bases fitting TRBD2. CDR1 and CDR2 from the germline V gene are MNHEY and SVGEGT. The CDR3 is 15 residues long. J lost 7 bases, V lost 2 bases, and 4 bases had no gene match.

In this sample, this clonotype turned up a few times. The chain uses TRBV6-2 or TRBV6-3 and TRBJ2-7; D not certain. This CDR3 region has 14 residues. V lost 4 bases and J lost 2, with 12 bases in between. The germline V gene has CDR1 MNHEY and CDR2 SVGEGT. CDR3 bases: TGTGCCAGCAGTTCTGAAGCTTGGGCCTACGAGCAGTACTTC. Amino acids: CASSSEAWAYEQYF.

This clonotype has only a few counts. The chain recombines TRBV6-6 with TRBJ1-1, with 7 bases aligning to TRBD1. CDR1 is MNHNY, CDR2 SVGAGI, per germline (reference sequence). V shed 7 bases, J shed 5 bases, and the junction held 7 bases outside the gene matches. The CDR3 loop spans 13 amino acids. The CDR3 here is CASNRQGGTEAFF. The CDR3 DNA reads TGTGCCAGCAATCGACAGGGCGGGACTGAAGCTTTCTTT.

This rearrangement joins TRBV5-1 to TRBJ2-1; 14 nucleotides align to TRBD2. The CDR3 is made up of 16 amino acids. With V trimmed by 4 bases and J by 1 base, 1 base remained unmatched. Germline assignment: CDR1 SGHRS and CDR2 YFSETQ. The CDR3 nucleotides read TGCGCCAGCAGCGGGACTAGCGGGAGTTCCTACAATGAGCAGTTCTTC. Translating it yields CASSGTSGSSYNEQFF.

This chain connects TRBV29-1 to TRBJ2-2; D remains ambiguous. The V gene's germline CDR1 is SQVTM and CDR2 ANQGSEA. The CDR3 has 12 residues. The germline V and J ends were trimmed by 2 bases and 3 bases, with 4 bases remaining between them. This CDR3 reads CSVEKDTGELFF. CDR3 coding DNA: TGCAGCGTTGAAAAAGACACCGGGGAGCTGTTTTTT.

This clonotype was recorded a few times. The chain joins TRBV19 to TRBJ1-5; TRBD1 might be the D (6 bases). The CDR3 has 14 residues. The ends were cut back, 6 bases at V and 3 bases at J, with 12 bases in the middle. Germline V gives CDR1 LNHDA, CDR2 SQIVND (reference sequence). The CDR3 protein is CASRGDTLNQPQHF. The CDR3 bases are TGTGCCAGTAGAGGGGACACCCTCAATCAGCCCCAGCATTTT. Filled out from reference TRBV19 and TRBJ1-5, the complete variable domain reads DGGITQSPKYLFRKEGQNVTLSCEQNLNHDAMYWYRQDPGQGLRLIYYSQIVNDFQKGDIAEGYSVSREKKESFPLTVTSAQKNPTAFYLCASRGDTLNQPQHFGDGTRLSIL.

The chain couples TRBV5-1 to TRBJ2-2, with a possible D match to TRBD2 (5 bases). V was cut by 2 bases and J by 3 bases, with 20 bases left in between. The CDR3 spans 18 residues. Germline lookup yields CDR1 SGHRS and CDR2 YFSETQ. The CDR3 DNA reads TGCGCCAGCAGCTTTGGACTGATATACCCCGGGGACACCGGGGAGCTGTTTTTT. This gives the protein CASSFGLIYPGDTGELFF.

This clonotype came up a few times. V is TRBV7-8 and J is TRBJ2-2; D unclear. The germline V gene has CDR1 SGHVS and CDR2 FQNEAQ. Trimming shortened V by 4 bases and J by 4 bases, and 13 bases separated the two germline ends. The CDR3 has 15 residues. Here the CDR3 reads CASSSSYRRTGELFF. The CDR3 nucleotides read TGTGCCAGCAGCTCCTCCTACCGTCGCACCGGGGAGCTGTTTTTT.

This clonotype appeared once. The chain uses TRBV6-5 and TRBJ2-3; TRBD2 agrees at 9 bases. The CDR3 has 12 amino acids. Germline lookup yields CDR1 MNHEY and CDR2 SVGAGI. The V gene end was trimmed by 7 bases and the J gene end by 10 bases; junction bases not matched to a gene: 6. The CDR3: CASTSSGKSQYF. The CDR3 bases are TGTGCCAGCACGTCTAGCGGGAAATCGCAGTATTTT.

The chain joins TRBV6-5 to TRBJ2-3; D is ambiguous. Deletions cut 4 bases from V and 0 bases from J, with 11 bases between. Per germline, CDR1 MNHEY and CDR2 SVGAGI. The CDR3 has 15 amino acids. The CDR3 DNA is TGTGCCAGCAGTTTGGGCGGCCGAAGCACAGATACGCAGTATTTT. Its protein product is CASSLGGRSTDTQYF.

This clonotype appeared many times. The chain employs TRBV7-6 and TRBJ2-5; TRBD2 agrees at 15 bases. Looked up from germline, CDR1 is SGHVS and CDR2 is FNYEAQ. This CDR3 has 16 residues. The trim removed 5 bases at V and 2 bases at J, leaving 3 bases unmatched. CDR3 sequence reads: CASSLGLAGGQETQYF. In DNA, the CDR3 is TGTGCCAGCAGCCTGGGACTAGCGGGGGGACAAGAGACCCAGTACTTC.

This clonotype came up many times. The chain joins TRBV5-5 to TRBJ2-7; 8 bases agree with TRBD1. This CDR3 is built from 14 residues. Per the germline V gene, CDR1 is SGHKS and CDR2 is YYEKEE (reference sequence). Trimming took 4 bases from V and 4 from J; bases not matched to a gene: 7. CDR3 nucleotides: TGTGCCAGCAGCAAACCGGGACAGGAATACGAGCAGTACTTC. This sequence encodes CASSKPGQEYEQYF.

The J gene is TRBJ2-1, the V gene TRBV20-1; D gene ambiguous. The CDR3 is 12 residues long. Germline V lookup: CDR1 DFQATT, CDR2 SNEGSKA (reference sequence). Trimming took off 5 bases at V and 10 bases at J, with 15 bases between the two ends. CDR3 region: CSAGRKDREQFF. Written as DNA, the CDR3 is TGCAGTGCTGGCCGAAAGGACCGCGAGCAGTTCTTC.

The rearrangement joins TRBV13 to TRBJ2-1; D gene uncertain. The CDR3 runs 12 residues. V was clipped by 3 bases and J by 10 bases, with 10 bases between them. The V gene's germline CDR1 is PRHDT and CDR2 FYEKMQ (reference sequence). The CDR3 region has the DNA TGTGCCAGCAGCTTTCGCCCCACAGAGCAGTTCTTC. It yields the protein CASSFRPTEQFF.

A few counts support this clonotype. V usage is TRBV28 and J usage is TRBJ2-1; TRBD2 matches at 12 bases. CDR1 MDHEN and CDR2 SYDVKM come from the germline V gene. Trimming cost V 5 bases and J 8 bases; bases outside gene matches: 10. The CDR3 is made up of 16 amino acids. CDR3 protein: CASSPPSGREFHEQFF. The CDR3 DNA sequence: TGTGCCAGCAGTCCCCCTAGCGGGAGGGAGTTTCATGAGCAGTTCTTC.

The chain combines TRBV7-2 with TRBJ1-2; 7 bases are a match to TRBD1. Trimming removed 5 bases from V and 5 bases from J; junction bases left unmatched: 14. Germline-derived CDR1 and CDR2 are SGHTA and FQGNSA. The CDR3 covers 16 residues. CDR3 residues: CASSGRGQVPGYGYTF. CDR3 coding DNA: TGTGCCAGCAGCGGCAGAGGACAGGTCCCTGGATATGGCTACACCTTC.